The T cell receptor (beta chain) under discussion was sequenced for a study of identical twins. Findings and caveats of the study: Compared with models, monozygotic twins showed more out-of-frame TCR alpha sharing.

Each CDR3 protein is one row after TCRdb ran MiXCR on the 5' RACE reads. The table records 1.5 million to 2 million distinct CDR3 sequences, about 32% of them present only once. Comments on this clonotype: Its target is unknown. At one end the junction does not follow the germline gene, possibly because of a read error.

This clonotype originated in a newborn girl in good health. Sequences were obtained from cord blood.

DNA for the CDR3: TGTGCCAGCACCTTGACAGGACTTCTCTACGAGCAGTACTTC. It codes for CASTLTGLLYEQYF. The genes are TRBV5-8 and TRBJ2-7; weak D call: TRBD1 (6 bases). CDR1 is SGHTS and CDR2 is YDEGEE in the germline V gene. This CDR3 has 14 residues.